The rows below give T cell receptor beta chains drawn from one sample of a study of identical twins. MiXCR was run by TCRdb on the 5' RACE reads, yielding one entry per CDR3 protein. The sample lists hundreds of thousands of distinct CDR3 sequences, 5.5% to 6.5% seen once, with 1.5% to 2% in the top ten. The source material was naive T cells sorted from blood. These receptors were collected from a man aged 18 to 29 in good health. Both conserved end residues are part of each CDR3. D genes are given only for firm matches. Rows give clone size only sometimes, using once, few, many, or a class for an expanded clone.

clone size | D gene | J gene | V gene | CDR3 DNA | CDR3 protein
few | - | TRBJ2-2 | TRBV12-3/TRBV12-4 | TGTGCCAGCAGTTTTAGGGGGGCGGTCACCGGGGAGCTGTTTTTT | CASSFRGAVTGELFF
many | TRBD2 | TRBJ2-1 | TRBV12-3/TRBV12-4 | TGTGCCAGCACTTTGGGGACTAGCGCCAATGAGCAGTTCTTC | CASTLGTSANEQFF
many | - | TRBJ2-5 | TRBV10-3 | TGTGCCATCAGTGAGGGGCAGCAAGAGACCCAGTACTTC | CAISEGQQETQYF
many | TRBD2 | TRBJ2-5 | TRBV5-1 | TGCGCCAGCAGCAGTAGCGGGAGCCAAGAGACCCAGTACTTC | CASSSSGSQETQYF
few | - | TRBJ1-4 | TRBV5-1 | TGCGCCAGCAGCCTTCAAGCGACTAATGAAAAACTGTTTTTT | CASSLQATNEKLFF
many | TRBD2 | TRBJ2-1 | TRBV20-1 | TGCAGTGCCAGGGCGGGGGCCTACAATGAGCAGTTCTTC | CSARAGAYNEQFF
few | - | TRBJ2-4 | TRBV12-3/TRBV12-4 | TGTGCCAGCAGCCAACCTAGGACACCCGAAAACATTCAGTACTTC | CASSQPRTPENIQYF
- | - | TRBJ2-1 | TRBV12-3/TRBV12-4 | TGTGCCAGCAGGCCTTGGGGGGCAGCCCCAAACAATGAGCAGTTCTTC | CASRPWGAAPNNEQFF
- | - | TRBJ1-2 | TRBV20-1 | TGCAGTGCCTCCTCCCAAGGCAGCCCGAGCTATGGCTACACCTTC | CSASSQGSPSYGYTF
- | TRBD2 | TRBJ2-3 | TRBV7-2 | TGTGCCAGCACAAGGTACGGGAGGACCACAGATACGCAGTATTTT | CASTRYGRTTDTQYF
many | TRBD2 | TRBJ2-1 | TRBV5-6 | TGTGCCAGCAGCTCATGGACTAGCCTCAGCTCCTACAATGAGCAGTTCTTC | CASSSWTSLSSYNEQFF
few | - | TRBJ2-3 | TRBV5-8 | TGTGCCAGCAGCTTGAACGATGGAGGACCCACAGATACGCAGTATTTT | CASSLNDGGPTDTQYF
few | TRBD2 | TRBJ2-1 | TRBV6-2/TRBV6-3 | TGTGCCAGCAGTTCTGGGACTAGCGGGAGAATTAGGCATGAGCAGTTCTTC | CASSSGTSGRIRHEQFF
many | - | TRBJ1-6 | TRBV20-1 | TGCAGTGCTAGGGATAGCTCCTATAATTCACCCCTCCACTTT | CSARDSSYNSPLHF
few | TRBD1 | TRBJ1-6 | TRBV20-1 | TGCAGTGCTTCGACAGGGGGAGAGGTTGGGTCGAGTTCACCCCTCCACTTT | CSASTGGEVGSSSPLHF
- | TRBD2 | TRBJ2-1 | TRBV14 | TGTGCCAGCAGCCAAGGAATGGGACTAGCGGGAGATCGCAATGAGCAGTTCTTC | CASSQGMGLAGDRNEQFF
few | - | TRBJ1-2 | TRBV20-1 | TGCAGTGCTAGAGGGGGGCATGGCTACACCTTC | CSARGGHGYTF
many | TRBD1 | TRBJ2-1 | TRBV5-1 | TGCGCCAGCAGCTTCCTCAGACAGGGGGTCAACAATGAGCAGTTCTTC | CASSFLRQGVNNEQFF
many | - | TRBJ2-2 | TRBV7-3 | TGTGCCAGCAGCTTAACGGCGACCAGCAGCACCGGGGAGCTGTTTTTT | CASSLTATSSTGELFF
many | TRBD2 | TRBJ2-3 | TRBV5-1 | TGCGCCAGCAGCTTGGTTGGCGGGAGATCGGATACGCAGTATTTT | CASSLVGGRSDTQYF
many | - | TRBJ2-2 | TRBV25-1 | TGTGCCAGCGGCAGAGCTCTGGACGGAAACACCGGGGAGCTGTTTTTT | CASGRALDGNTGELFF
many | - | TRBJ2-2 | TRBV7-2 | TGTGCCAGCAGCTTAGTAGGGACACTTGCGCACACCGGGGAGCTGTTTTTT | CASSLVGTLAHTGELFF
few | - | TRBJ1-1 | TRBV19 | TGTGCCAGTAGTATCGCCGGAGTGTGGGACACTGAAGCTTTCTTT | CASSIAGVWDTEAFF
few | - | TRBJ1-5 | TRBV6-1 | TGTGCCGCCACGAATAGCAATCAGCCCCAGCATTTT | CAATNSNQPQHF
many | TRBD1 | TRBJ2-1 | TRBV29-1 | TGCAGCATCGACAGGGCGAGCTCCTACAATGAGCAGTTCTTC | CSIDRASSYNEQFF
- | - | TRBJ2-1 | TRBV6-1 | TGTGCCAGCAGTCTAGCGATTACCTACAATGAGCAGTTCTTC | CASSLAITYNEQFF
many | - | TRBJ1-2 | TRBV12-3/TRBV12-4 | TGTGCCAGCAGTTCCCGGAGTGGCGGCTACACCTTC | CASSSRSGGYTF
few | - | TRBJ2-1 | TRBV5-1 | TGCGCCAGCAGTAGAACGACGAGGCAGGATCCTTACAATGAGCAGTTCTTC | CASSRTTRQDPYNEQFF
few | TRBD1 | TRBJ2-2 | TRBV12-3/TRBV12-4 | TGTGCCAGCTATCAAACAGGGGCCGGGGGGGAGCTGTTTTTT | CASYQTGAGGELFF
many | TRBD1 | TRBJ1-5 | TRBV12-3/TRBV12-4 | TGTGCCAGCACCCTACAGGGGCGGAATCAGCCCCAGCATTTT | CASTLQGRNQPQHF
few | - | TRBJ2-1 | TRBV24-1 | TGTGCCACCAGTGAGACGGGACGCCACAATGAGCAGTTCTTC | CATSETGRHNEQFF
- | - | TRBJ1-2 | TRBV29-1 | TGCAGCGCCGGAGGGTCCGACTATGGCTACACCTTC | CSAGGSDYGYTF
many | - | TRBJ1-1 | TRBV5-1 | TGCGCCAGCAGCCCGTACTCTATTCTGAACACTGAAGCTTTCTTT | CASSPYSILNTEAFF
few | - | TRBJ2-6 | TRBV20-1 | TGCAGTGCCCCAGCACAGGGCCTGAGCTCTGGGGCCAACGTCCTGACTTTC | CSAPAQGLSSGANVLTF
- | TRBD1 | TRBJ2-2 | TRBV24-1 | TGTGCCACCATTGGCCAGGGGGTTCCCGATCGCACCGGGGAGCTGTTTTTT | CATIGQGVPDRTGELFF
few | - | TRBJ2-5 | TRBV27 | TGTGCCAGCATCTTTATCGAGACCCAGTACTTC | CASIFIETQYF
- | TRBD1 | TRBJ2-4 | TRBV29-1 | TGCAGCGTTGAAGCGGGGCAGGGGGTAGGTCTAGCCAAAAACATTCAGTACTTC | CSVEAGQGVGLAKNIQYF
few | - | TRBJ2-3 | TRBV5-1 | TGCGCCAGCAGCTTGGGATTAGCGGTTGACCGGCGTACGCAGTATTTT | CASSLGLAVDRRTQYF
few | - | TRBJ2-1 | TRBV2 | TGTGCCAGCAGTGGAGGGCTGGTCGGCAATGAGCAGTTCTTC | CASSGGLVGNEQFF
- | - | TRBJ1-6 | TRBV6-1 | TGTGCCAGCAGTCGCGACTTCGGGGGTTCCTATAATTCACCCCTCCACTTT | CASSRDFGGSYNSPLHF
- | - | TRBJ1-1 | TRBV25-1 | TGTGCCAGCAAGCGCCAGGGGTGGGCGAACACTGAAGCTTTCTTT | CASKRQGWANTEAFF
few | TRBD2 | TRBJ2-7 | TRBV7-2 | TGTGCCAGCAGCTTAGGAGCGACTAGCGTGTACGAGCAGTACTTC | CASSLGATSVYEQYF
many | TRBD1 | TRBJ1-4 | TRBV12-3/TRBV12-4 | TGTGCCAGCAGTCTCTACGGACAGGGGGATGAAAAACTGTTTTTT | CASSLYGQGDEKLFF
- | - | TRBJ1-4 | TRBV30 | TGTGCCTGGAGTGAAACGTTTGAAAAACTGTTTTTT | CAWSETFEKLFF
- | TRBD2 | TRBJ2-3 | TRBV4-3 | TGCGCCAGCAGCCAAGATCGACTAGCTAAAGATACGCAGTATTTT | CASSQDRLAKDTQYF
few | - | TRBJ2-1 | TRBV9 | TGTGCCAGCAGTGCTTCTCTGGGGGGCTCCTACAATGAGCAGTTCTTC | CASSASLGGSYNEQFF
many | - | TRBJ2-7 | TRBV12-3/TRBV12-4 | TGTGCCAGCAGTTTTTTGGGGGGCAGAGCCTACGAGCAGTACTTC | CASSFLGGRAYEQYF
- | TRBD1 | TRBJ2-3 | TRBV11-2 | TGTGCCAGCAGCTTAGATACGGGCGGCGGGACAGGGGGCTCAGATACGCAGTATTTT | CASSLDTGGGTGGSDTQYF
many | - | TRBJ2-3 | TRBV6-5 | TGTGCCAGCAGTTTGACTAGAGACCGCACAGATACGCAGTATTTT | CASSLTRDRTDTQYF
many | TRBD2 | TRBJ2-3 | TRBV4-2 | TGTGCCAGCAGCCCCCCACTAGCGGGAGGTACAGATACGCAGTATTTT | CASSPPLAGGTDTQYF
few | - | TRBJ2-3 | TRBV6-1 | TGTGCCAGCAGTGAAGCAGCCAAACCCCTTAGCACAGATACGCAGTATTTT | CASSEAAKPLSTDTQYF
many | - | TRBJ2-5 | TRBV12-3/TRBV12-4 | TGTGCCAGCAGCCCTACAGGGCCGGGGGAGACCCAGTACTTC | CASSPTGPGETQYF
- | - | TRBJ2-5 | TRBV29-1 | TGCAGCGTTAAGAGGGAGGGGGGAGAAAAGACCCAGTACTTC | CSVKREGGEKTQYF